The source of this T cell receptor (beta chain) is a study of cytomegalovirus exposure and HLA in healthy donors. Study-level findings and limits: Later work found that TCR association rates differed between HLA loci; DRB1 had the most and HLA-C the fewest. Associated with HLA alleles at 0.05 false discovery rate in a later analysis were approximately 17,000 TCR beta sequences.

The CDR3 consists of 18 residues. Trimming removed 7 bases at V and 0 bases at J, with 20 bases between. Germline V gene lookup returns CDR1 SGHNT and CDR2 YYREEE (reference sequence). With respect to this clone: Its specificity is not known.

PCR amplification relied on 60 Vbeta primers (plus 13 Jbeta primers). Sequencing used immunoSEQ multiplex PCR; TCRdb keeps in-frame clones, though not all of them. The repertoire consists of approximately 160,000 clones, with 65% to 90% occurring once and the leading ten covering about 1.9%. The sequenced sample was PBMCs. This receptor was obtained from a human donor in good health. This chain links TRBV5-4 with TRBJ2-6; weak D call: TRBD1 (7 bases). In DNA form, the CDR3 reads TGTGCCAGCGAACGGGCGGGACAGCGCTTCTCTGGGGCCAACGTCCTGACTTTC. This translates into CASERAGQRFSGANVLTF.